The 27 T cell receptor beta chains given below trace back to one sample, sequenced in a study of blood T cell repertoires in COVID-19. The table came from immunoSEQ multiplex PCR; TCRdb's copy has only in-frame clones and leaves some out. The table includes 200,000 to 250,000 clones, about 94% detected once. Source material: peripheral blood. The receptors here all came from a man aged 60 to 75 with COVID-19, enrolled during active disease.

The sample holds one count of this clone. The chain couples TRBV2 to TRBJ2-1, with 8 bases lining up with TRBD2. Germline trimming cut 6 bases from V and 0 bases from J; bases unmatched to any gene: 4. The germline CDR1 and CDR2 sequences are SNHLY and FYNNEI. The CDR3 is 15 amino acids. The chain's CDR3 is CASSNSGISYNEQFF. The CDR3 bases are TGTGCCAGCAGCAATAGCGGGATCTCCTACAATGAGCAGTTCTTC.

The J gene is TRBJ1-2, the V gene TRBV5-8; tentative D call: TRBD1 (5 bases). This CDR3 comprises 15 residues. Germline assignment: CDR1 SGHTS and CDR2 YDEGEE. V gave up 5 bases and J gave up 6 bases, with 20 bases separating them. In nucleotides, the CDR3 is TGTGCCAGCAGTCAACCGGGAGGGGTGGTCCATGGCTACACCTTC. It specifies CASSQPGGVVHGYTF.

The rearrangement joins TRBV19 to TRBJ1-3; TRBD1 might be the D (5 bases). The germline gives CDR1 LNHDA, CDR2 SQIVND (reference sequence). The CDR3 loop spans 14 amino acids. Trimming stripped 5 bases from V and 3 bases from J, with 11 bases between. The CDR3 sequence is CASSYQGNGNTIYF. The CDR3 DNA reads TGTGCCAGTAGTTATCAGGGTAATGGAAACACCATATATTTT.

V and J are TRBV28 and TRBJ2-2; 13 nucleotides line up with TRBD2. CDR1 is MDHEN and CDR2 is SYDVKM in the germline V gene. The J segment lost 6 bases and the V segment lost 6 bases, leaving 7 bases of the junction unmatched. CDR3 length equals 16 residues. The CDR3 bases are TGTGCCAGCAGACTAGCGGGAGGGGTACTTGCCGGGGAGCTGTTTTTT. Its translation: CASRLAGGVLAGELFF.

CDR3 residues: CASSLPSSAGEGRNQPQHF. Here the CDR3 DNA reads TGTGCCAGTAGTCTTCCCTCATCAGCAGGTGAGGGTAGGAATCAGCCCCAGCATTTT. This chain connects TRBV19 to TRBJ1-5; the D is unclear. The CDR3 covers 19 residues. Germline V gene sequence: CDR1 LNHDA, CDR2 SQIVND (reference sequence). V shed 5 bases and J shed 4 bases, with 27 bases lying between them.

This clone has just a few counts. CDR3 DNA sequence: TGTGCCAGCAGTTTAGCCGGGACTCTCACCGGGGAGCTGTTTTTT. It yields the protein CASSLAGTLTGELFF. The rearrangement links TRBV27 to TRBJ2-2, with TRBD2 as a possible D gene (6 bases). CDR3 length: 15 amino acids. Per germline, CDR1 MNHEY and CDR2 SMNVEV (reference sequence). V gave up 2 bases and J gave up 4 bases, with 11 bases separating them.

The genes are TRBV6-5 and TRBJ2-2, with 8 bases fitting TRBD1. From germline, CDR1 is MNHEY and CDR2 SVGAGI. Losses at the gene ends were 5 bases for V and 7 bases for J; bases not matched to a gene: 3. The length of the CDR3 is 13 residues. The CDR3 protein is CASSPQGGGELFF. The CDR3 coding sequence is TGTGCCAGCAGTCCACAGGGGGGCGGGGAGCTGTTTTTT.

J is TRBJ2-3 and V is TRBV27, with D possibly being TRBD2 (7 bases). The V gene's germline CDR1 is MNHEY and CDR2 SMNVEV (reference sequence). Trimming took 0 bases from V and 2 from J, leaving 15 bases between them. The CDR3 consists of 17 residues. CDR3 amino acids: CASSLSMWGGPTDTQYF. The CDR3, as DNA: TGTGCCAGCAGTTTATCGATGTGGGGGGGCCCCACAGATACGCAGTATTTT.

The V gene is TRBV6-1, the J gene TRBJ1-4; D remains unclear. The CDR3 sequence is 17 residues long. Germline V gene sequence: CDR1 MNHNS, CDR2 SASEGT. Trimming removed 2 bases from V and 0 bases from J, with 13 bases in between. The CDR3 spells CASSESSPGATNEKLFF. The CDR3 nucleotides are TGTGCCAGCAGTGAAAGTTCTCCGGGAGCAACTAATGAAAAACTGTTTTTT.

The rearrangement links TRBV9 to TRBJ2-3; D may be TRBD2 (5 bases). CDR1 is SGDLS, CDR2 YYNGEE, per germline. V was shortened by 4 bases and J by 4 bases, with 16 bases between the two germline ends. CDR3 length equals 15 residues. The CDR3 region has the DNA TGTGCCAGCAGCATCTGGGCCCAGCGGCCAGATACGCAGTATTTT. It translates to CASSIWAQRPDTQYF.

The chain has TRBV6-5 and TRBJ1-4; maybe TRBD1 (6 bases). Per the germline V gene, CDR1 is MNHEY and CDR2 is SVGAGI. Between the trimmed V and J ends, which lost 6 bases and 7 bases, there was a span of 18 bases. The CDR3 has 15 amino acids. The CDR3 sequence is CASSRRGALGEKLFF. The CDR3 region has the DNA TGTGCCAGCAGCCGCCGGGGGGCCCTAGGTGAAAAACTGTTTTTT.

The chain recombines TRBV18 with TRBJ1-2; D is possibly TRBD1 (5 bases). Trimming removed 3 bases at V and 2 bases at J, with 10 bases between. The CDR3 is made up of 14 amino acids. Per the germline V gene, CDR1 is KGHSH and CDR2 is LQKENI. The DNA for the CDR3 is TGTGCCAGCTCACCGGGGCCTCAGAACTATGGCTACACCTTC. It translates to CASSPGPQNYGYTF.

The rearrangement uses TRBV28 and TRBJ2-2; the D is unclear. Per the germline V gene, CDR1 is MDHEN and CDR2 is SYDVKM. V lost 7 bases and J 7 bases, leaving 10 bases between the germline ends. This CDR3 region has 12 residues. CDR3 DNA: TGTGCCAGCAAGTGGGCTATCGGGGAGCTGTTTTTT. Residues: CASKWAIGELFF.

V is TRBV7-2 and J is TRBJ2-3; D is perhaps TRBD2 (6 bases). V was cut by 2 bases and J by 0 bases, with 12 bases left in between. Germline CDR1 and CDR2: SGHTA and FQGNSA. This CDR3 region has 16 residues. DNA of the CDR3: TGTGCCAGCAGCTTATGGAGGGGATCTAGCACAGATACGCAGTATTTT. Its translation: CASSLWRGSSTDTQYF. The full variable domain, rest sourced from reference TRBV7-2 and TRBJ2-3, is GAGVSQSPSNKVTEKGKDVELRCDPISGHTALYWYRQSLGQGLEFLIYFQGNSAPDKSGLPSDRFSAERTGGSVSTLTIQRTQQEDSAVYLCASSLWRGSSTDTQYFGPGTRLTVL.

The chain couples TRBV12-3 or TRBV12-4 to TRBJ1-2, with D perhaps TRBD1 (5 bases). Trimming cost V 3 bases and J 7 bases, with 9 bases left between them. The CDR3 spans 12 residues. CDR3 coding DNA: TGTGCCAGCAGTTTGTCAGGGCTTGGCTACACCTTC. The encoded protein is CASSLSGLGYTF.

The rearrangement uses TRBV24-1 and TRBJ1-6, with 9 positions matching TRBD1. The V and J ends lost 1 base and 6 bases, in that order; junction bases with no gene match: 6. The CDR3 sequence is 17 residues long. Germline assignment: CDR1 KGHDR and CDR2 SFDVKD. CDR3 loop: CATSDLATGGSNSPLHF. Written as DNA, the CDR3 is TGTGCCACCAGTGATTTAGCAACAGGGGGCTCTAATTCACCCCTCCACTTT.

The chain links TRBV20-1 to TRBJ2-1; no definite D call. The germline V and J ends were trimmed by 3 bases and 7 bases, with 7 bases remaining between them. The CDR3 sequence is 11 residues long. Germline loops: CDR1 DFQATT, CDR2 SNEGSKA (reference sequence). CDR3: CSARGQNEQFF. CDR3 bases: TGCAGTGCTAGGGGCCAGAATGAGCAGTTCTTC.

J is TRBJ1-1 and V is TRBV29-1; D may be TRBD1 (5 bases). Trimming shortened V by 7 bases and J by 3 bases, and 18 bases separated the two germline ends. The CDR3 runs 14 residues. Germline loops: CDR1 SQVTM, CDR2 ANQGSEA. This CDR3 is CSAHRFRGDTEAFF. The CDR3 nucleotides read TGCAGCGCCCATAGATTTAGGGGCGACACTGAAGCTTTCTTT.

The chain carries TRBV10-3 and TRBJ1-5; TRBD1 agrees at 9 bases. CDR1 and CDR2 from the germline V gene are ENHRY and SYGVKD. V trimming: 10 bases; J trimming: 5 bases; junction bases outside the gene matches: 3. The CDR3 is 12 amino acids. The CDR3 DNA follows: TGTGCCACCCGGACAGGGGATCAGCCCCAGCATTTT. Its translation: CATRTGDQPQHF.

The chain joins TRBV7-6 to TRBJ1-6; weak D call: TRBD1 (6 bases). Germline V gives CDR1 SGHVS, CDR2 FNYEAQ. The CDR3 is 14 amino acids. V was clipped by 6 bases and J by 8 bases, with 14 bases between them. CDR3 loop: CASRQQGSDSPLHF. The CDR3 DNA reads TGTGCCAGCAGGCAACAGGGATCGGATTCACCCCTCCACTTT.

This chain links TRBV7-2 with TRBJ1-1; 7 bases are a match to TRBD1. J was trimmed by 1 base and V by 2 bases; bases with no gene match: 4. There are 15 residues in the CDR3. CDR1 and CDR2 from the germline V gene are SGHTA and FQGNSA. The CDR3 spells CASSLRQGQNTEAFF. The CDR3 DNA sequence: TGTGCCAGCAGCTTAAGACAGGGCCAGAACACTGAAGCTTTCTTT.

V usage is TRBV19 and J usage is TRBJ1-1; 7 bases line up with TRBD1. Germline V gene lookup returns CDR1 LNHDA and CDR2 SQIVND (reference sequence). The CDR3 extends over 14 amino acids. V lost 8 bases to trimming and J lost 3 bases; unmatched junction nucleotides: 9. CDR3 bases: TGTGCCAGTTACAGGGGTGTTTTGGACACTGAAGCTTTCTTT. Its protein product is CASYRGVLDTEAFF.

This chain joins TRBV5-1 and TRBJ2-5; a weak D match, TRBD2 (5 bases). The CDR3 has 15 residues. Germline V CDR1 and CDR2: SGHRS, YFSETQ. V shed 2 bases and J shed 7 bases, with 18 bases lying between them. The CDR3 region is CASSFPGPQRRTQYF. CDR3 DNA sequence: TGCGCCAGCAGCTTCCCCGGGCCCCAGCGGCGGACCCAGTACTTC.

This rearrangement joins TRBV9 to TRBJ2-1, with 9 bases identical to TRBD2. Germline assignment: CDR1 SGDLS and CDR2 YYNGEE. V shed 4 bases, J shed 2 bases, and the junction held 4 bases outside the gene matches. CDR3 length: 15 residues. CDR3 nucleotides: TGTGCCAGCAGCCGAAGCGGGGGGACCTACAATGAGCAGTTCTTC. Encoded protein: CASSRSGGTYNEQFF. The complete variable domain, with remaining parts taken from reference TRBV9 and TRBJ2-1, reads DSGVTQTPKHLITATGQRVTLRCSPRSGDLSVYWYQQSLDQGLQFLIQYYNGEERAKGNILERFSAQQFPDLHSELNLSSLELGDSALYFCASSRSGGTYNEQFFGPGTRLTVL.

The chain links TRBV19 to TRBJ2-7, with 8 bases that match TRBD1. V dropped 3 bases and J dropped 4; count of bases not matched to a gene: 2. The CDR3 runs 13 residues. Germline lookup yields CDR1 LNHDA and CDR2 SQIVND (reference sequence). In DNA form, the CDR3 reads TGTGCCAGTAGTATCAACAGGGGGTACGAGCAGTACTTC. It encodes CASSINRGYEQYF.

The chain joins TRBV2 to TRBJ1-2, with 7 nucleotides matching TRBD1. The trim removed 4 bases at V and 4 bases at J, leaving 6 bases unmatched. The germline gives CDR1 SNHLY, CDR2 FYNNEI. The CDR3 has 14 amino acids. CDR3 nucleotide sequence: TGTGCCAGCAGTGGCTGGGCAGGGGGCTATGGCTACACCTTC. As protein: CASSGWAGGYGYTF.

CDR3 sequence reads: CASSPQQGASGYTF. The CDR3 coding sequence is TGTGCCAGCAGTCCCCAACAGGGGGCCTCGGGCTACACCTTC. V and J are TRBV6-5 and TRBJ1-2, with 9 nucleotides matching TRBD1. CDR3 length: 14 residues. Germline CDR1 and CDR2: MNHEY and SVGAGI. V was pared by 5 bases and J by 8 bases, with 9 bases of the junction left unmatched.